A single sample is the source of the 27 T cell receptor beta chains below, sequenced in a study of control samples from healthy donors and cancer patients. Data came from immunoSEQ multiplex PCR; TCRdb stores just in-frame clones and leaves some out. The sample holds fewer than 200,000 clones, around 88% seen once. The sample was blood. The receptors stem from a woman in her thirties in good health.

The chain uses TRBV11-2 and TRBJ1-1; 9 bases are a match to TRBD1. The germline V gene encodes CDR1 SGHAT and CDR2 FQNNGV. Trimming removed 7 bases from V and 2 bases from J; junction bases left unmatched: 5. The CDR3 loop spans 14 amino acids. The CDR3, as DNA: TGTGCCAGCAACCTACAGGGGGCCAACACTGAAGCTTTCTTT. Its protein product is CASNLQGANTEAFF.

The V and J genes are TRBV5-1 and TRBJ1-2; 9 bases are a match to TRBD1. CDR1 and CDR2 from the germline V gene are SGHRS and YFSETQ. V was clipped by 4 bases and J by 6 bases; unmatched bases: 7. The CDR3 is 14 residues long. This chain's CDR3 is CASSIGQGRDGYTF. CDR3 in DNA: TGCGCCAGCAGCATTGGACAGGGGAGGGATGGCTACACCTTC.

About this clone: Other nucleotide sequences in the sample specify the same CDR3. The CDR3 DNA reads TGTGCCAGCAGCTTAGACAGGGTGTATTCACCCCTCCACTTT. Encoded protein: CASSLDRVYSPLHF. The chain has TRBV5-4 and TRBJ1-6; 7 bases match TRBD1. The CDR3 length is 14 residues. Germline V lookup: CDR1 SGHNT, CDR2 YYREEE (reference sequence). The junction had 4 bases not matched to a gene; V was cut back by 2 bases and J by 8 bases.

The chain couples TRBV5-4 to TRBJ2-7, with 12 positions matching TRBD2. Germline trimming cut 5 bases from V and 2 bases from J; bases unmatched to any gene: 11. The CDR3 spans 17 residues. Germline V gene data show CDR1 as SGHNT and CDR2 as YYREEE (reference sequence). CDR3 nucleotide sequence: TGTGCCAGCAGTTCGAGGACTAGCGGGGACCTGGCCTACGAGCAGTACGTC. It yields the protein CASSSRTSGDLAYEQYV.

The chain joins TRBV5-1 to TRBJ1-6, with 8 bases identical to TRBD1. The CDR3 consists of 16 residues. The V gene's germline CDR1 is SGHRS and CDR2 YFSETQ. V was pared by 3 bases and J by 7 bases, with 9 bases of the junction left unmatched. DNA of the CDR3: TGCGCCAGCAGCTCGACCCCGGGACAGGTCAATTCACCCCTCCACTTT. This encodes CASSSTPGQVNSPLHF.

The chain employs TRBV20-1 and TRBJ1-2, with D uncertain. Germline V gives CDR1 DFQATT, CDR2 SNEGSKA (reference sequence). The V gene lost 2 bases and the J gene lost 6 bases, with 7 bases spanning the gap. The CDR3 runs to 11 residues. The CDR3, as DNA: TGCAGTGCTAGAACTACAGATGGCTACACCTTC. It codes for CSARTTDGYTF.

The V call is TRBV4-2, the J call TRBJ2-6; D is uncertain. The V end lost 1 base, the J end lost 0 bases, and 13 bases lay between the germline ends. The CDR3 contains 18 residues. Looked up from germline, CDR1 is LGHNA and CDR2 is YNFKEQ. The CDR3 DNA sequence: TGTGCCAGCAGCCAAGGAGCAGGACCCGACTCTGGGGCCAACGTCCTGACTTTC. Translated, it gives CASSQGAGPDSGANVLTF.

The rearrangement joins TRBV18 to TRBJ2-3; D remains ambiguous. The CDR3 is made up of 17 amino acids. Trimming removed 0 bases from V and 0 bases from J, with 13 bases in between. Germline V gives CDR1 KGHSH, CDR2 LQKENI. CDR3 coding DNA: TGTGCCAGCTCACCACCAAAGGGTCCACACAGCACAGATACGCAGTATTTT. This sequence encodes CASSPPKGPHSTDTQYF.

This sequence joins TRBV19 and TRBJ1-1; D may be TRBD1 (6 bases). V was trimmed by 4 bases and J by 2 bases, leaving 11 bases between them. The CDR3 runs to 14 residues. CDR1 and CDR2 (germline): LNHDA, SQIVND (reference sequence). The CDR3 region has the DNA TGTGCCAGTAGTAGCCTGGGGGGCAACACTGAAGCTTTCTTT. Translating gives CASSSLGGNTEAFF.

CDR3 region: CASTPFGSVSFNYGYTF. CDR3 DNA: TGTGCCAGCACCCCTTTTGGGTCTGTCTCCTTTAACTATGGCTACACCTTC. V usage is TRBV28 and J usage is TRBJ1-2; D is uncertain. Germline lookup yields CDR1 MDHEN and CDR2 SYDVKM. The CDR3 spans 17 residues. V shed 7 bases and J shed 1 base, with 22 bases lying between them.

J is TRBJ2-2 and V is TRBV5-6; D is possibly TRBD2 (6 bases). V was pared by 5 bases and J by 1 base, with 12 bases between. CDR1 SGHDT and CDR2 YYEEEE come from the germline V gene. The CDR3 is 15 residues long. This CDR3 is CASSGSGGNTGELFF. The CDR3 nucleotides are TGTGCCAGCAGTGGGTCCGGGGGGAACACCGGGGAGCTGTTTTTT.

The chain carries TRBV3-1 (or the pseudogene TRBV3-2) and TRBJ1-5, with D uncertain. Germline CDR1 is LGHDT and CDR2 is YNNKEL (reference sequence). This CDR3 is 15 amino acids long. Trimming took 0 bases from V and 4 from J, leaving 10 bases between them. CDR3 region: CASSQDGKRNQPQHF. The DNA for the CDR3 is TGTGCCAGCAGCCAAGATGGCAAGAGGAATCAGCCCCAGCATTTT.

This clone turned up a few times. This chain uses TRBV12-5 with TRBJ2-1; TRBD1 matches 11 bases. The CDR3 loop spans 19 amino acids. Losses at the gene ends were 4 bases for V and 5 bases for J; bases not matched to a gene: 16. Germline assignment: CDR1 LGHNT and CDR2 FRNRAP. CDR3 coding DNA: TGTGCTAGTGGTTCCGCCGGGACAGGGGGAGTTAATTCTCACAATGAGCAGTTCTTC. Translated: CASGSAGTGGVNSHNEQFF.

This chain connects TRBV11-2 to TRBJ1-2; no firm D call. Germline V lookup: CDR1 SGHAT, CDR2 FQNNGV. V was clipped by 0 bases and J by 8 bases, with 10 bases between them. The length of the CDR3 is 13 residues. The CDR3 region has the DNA TGTGCCAGCAGCTTAGAGAGGCAATCAGGCTACACCTTC. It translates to CASSLERQSGYTF.

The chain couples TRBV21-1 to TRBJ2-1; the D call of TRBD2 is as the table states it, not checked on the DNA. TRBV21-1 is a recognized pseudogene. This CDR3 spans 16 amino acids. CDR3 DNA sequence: TGTGCCAGCATCTCGGGAGGGAGCGGGGGGTTAAATGAGCAGTTCTTC. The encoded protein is CASISGGSGGLNEQFF.

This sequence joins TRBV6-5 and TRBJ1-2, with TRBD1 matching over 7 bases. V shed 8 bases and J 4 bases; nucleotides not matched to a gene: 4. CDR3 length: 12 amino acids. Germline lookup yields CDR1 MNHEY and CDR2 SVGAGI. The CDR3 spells CASAAGGYGYTF. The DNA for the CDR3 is TGTGCCAGCGCCGCAGGGGGCTATGGCTACACCTTC.

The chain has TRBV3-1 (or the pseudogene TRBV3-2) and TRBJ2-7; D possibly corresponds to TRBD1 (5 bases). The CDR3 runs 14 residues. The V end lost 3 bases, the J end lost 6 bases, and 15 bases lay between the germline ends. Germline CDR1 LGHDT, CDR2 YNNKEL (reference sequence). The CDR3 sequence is CASSHATQGSEQYV. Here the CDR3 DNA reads TGTGCCAGCAGCCATGCGACCCAGGGAAGCGAGCAGTACGTC.

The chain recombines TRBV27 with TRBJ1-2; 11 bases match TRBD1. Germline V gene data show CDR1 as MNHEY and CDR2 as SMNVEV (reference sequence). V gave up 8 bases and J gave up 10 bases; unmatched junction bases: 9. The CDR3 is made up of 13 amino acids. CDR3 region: CASVIGQGANYTF. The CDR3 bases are TGTGCCAGCGTTATCGGACAGGGGGCCAACTACACCTTC.

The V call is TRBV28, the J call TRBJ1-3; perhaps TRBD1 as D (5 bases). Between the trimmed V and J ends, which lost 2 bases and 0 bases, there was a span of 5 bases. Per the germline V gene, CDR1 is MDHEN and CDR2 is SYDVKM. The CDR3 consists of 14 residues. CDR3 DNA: TGTGCCAGCAGTTTAACAGGCTCTGGAAACACCATATATTTT. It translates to CASSLTGSGNTIYF.

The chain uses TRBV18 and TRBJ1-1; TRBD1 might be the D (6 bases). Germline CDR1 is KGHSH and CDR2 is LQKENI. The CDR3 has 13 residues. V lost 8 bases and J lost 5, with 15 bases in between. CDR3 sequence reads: CASGRTQGTEAFF. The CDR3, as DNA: TGTGCCAGCGGTCGGACACAGGGAACTGAAGCTTTCTTT.

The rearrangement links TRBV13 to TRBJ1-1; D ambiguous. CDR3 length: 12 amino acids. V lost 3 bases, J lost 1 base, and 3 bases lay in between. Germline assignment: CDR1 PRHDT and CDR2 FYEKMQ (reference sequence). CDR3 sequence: CASSFKNTEAFF. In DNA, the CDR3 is TGTGCCAGCAGCTTTAAGAACACTGAAGCTTTCTTT.

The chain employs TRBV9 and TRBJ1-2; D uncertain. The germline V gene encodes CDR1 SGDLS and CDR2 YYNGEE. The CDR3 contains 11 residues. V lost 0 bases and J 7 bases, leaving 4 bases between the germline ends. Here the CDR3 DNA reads TGTGCCAGCAGCGTAGGGGGTGGCTACACCTTC. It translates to CASSVGGGYTF.

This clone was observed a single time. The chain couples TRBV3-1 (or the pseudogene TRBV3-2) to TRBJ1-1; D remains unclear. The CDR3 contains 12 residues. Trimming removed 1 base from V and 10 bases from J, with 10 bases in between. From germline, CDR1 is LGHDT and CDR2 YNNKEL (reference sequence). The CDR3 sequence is CASSQVGAGAFF. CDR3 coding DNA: TGTGCCAGCAGCCAAGTAGGTGCAGGAGCTTTCTTT.

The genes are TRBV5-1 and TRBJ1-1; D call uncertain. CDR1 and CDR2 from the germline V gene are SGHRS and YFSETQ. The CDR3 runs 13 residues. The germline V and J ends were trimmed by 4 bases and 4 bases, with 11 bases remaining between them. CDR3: CASSMPGSTEAFF. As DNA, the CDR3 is TGCGCCAGCAGCATGCCCGGGAGCACTGAAGCTTTCTTT. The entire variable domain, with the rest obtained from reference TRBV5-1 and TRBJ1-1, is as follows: KAGVTQTPRYLIKTRGQQVTLSCSPISGHRSVSWYQQTPGQGLQFLFEYFSETQRNKGNFPGRFSGRQFSNSRSEMNVSTLELGDSALYLCASSMPGSTEAFFGQGTRLTVV.

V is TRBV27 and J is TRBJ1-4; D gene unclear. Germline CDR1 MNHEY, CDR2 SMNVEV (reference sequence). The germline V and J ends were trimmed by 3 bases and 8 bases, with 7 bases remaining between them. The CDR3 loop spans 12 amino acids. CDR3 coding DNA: TGTGCCAGCAGTTTCCCGGGCGAAAAACTGTTTTTT. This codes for CASSFPGEKLFF. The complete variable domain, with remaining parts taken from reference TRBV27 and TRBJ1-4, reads EAQVTQNPRYLITVTGKKLTVTCSQNMNHEYMSWYRQDPGLGLRQIYYSMNVEVTDKGDVPEGYKVSRKEKRNFPLILESPSPNQTSLYFCASSFPGEKLFFGSGTQLSVL.

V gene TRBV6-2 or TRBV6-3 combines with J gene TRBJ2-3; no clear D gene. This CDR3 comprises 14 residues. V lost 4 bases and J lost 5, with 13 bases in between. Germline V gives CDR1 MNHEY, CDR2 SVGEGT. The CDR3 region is CASSSTLQQDTQYF. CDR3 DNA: TGTGCCAGCAGTTCCACCTTACAGCAAGATACGCAGTATTTT.

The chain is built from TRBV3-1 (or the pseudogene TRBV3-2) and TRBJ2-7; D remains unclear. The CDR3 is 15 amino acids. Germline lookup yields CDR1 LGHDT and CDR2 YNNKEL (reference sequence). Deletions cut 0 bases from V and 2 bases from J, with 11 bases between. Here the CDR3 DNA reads TGTGCCAGCAGCCAAGATTACAAATTACCCTACGAGCAGTACTTC. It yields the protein CASSQDYKLPYEQYF.